This T cell receptor beta chain emerged from a study of cytomegalovirus exposure and HLA in healthy donors. Points from the study as a whole: The authors enumerated over 150 TCR beta chains as linked to cytomegalovirus. In vitro, a few CMV-associated chains proved specific for CMV antigens. Later, an analysis found that TCR clusters from the first cohort tended to co-occur in the approximately 130 validation repertoires. The classifier was said to identify cytomegalovirus status with high specificity and sensitivity.

To note about this clone: Its matching antigen is unknown.

Germline trimming cut 5 bases from V and 4 bases from J; bases unmatched to any gene: 8. The germline gives CDR1 LNHDA, CDR2 SQIVND (reference sequence). The CDR3 is 16 amino acids. This table comes from immunoSEQ multiplex PCR, and its TCRdb copy is limited to in-frame clones, with some not included. The repertoire holds tens of thousands of clones, with roughly 88% as singletons. This rearrangement joins TRBV19 to TRBJ2-1; 10 bases are shared with TRBD2. This clonotype was obtained from a man between 25 and 39 years old in good health and CMV-seronegative. The sequenced sample consisted of PBMCs. CDR3 in DNA: TGTGCCAGTAGTCGTAAGACTAGCGGGCCGTACAATGAGCAGTTCTTC. Its translation is CASSRKTSGPYNEQFF.